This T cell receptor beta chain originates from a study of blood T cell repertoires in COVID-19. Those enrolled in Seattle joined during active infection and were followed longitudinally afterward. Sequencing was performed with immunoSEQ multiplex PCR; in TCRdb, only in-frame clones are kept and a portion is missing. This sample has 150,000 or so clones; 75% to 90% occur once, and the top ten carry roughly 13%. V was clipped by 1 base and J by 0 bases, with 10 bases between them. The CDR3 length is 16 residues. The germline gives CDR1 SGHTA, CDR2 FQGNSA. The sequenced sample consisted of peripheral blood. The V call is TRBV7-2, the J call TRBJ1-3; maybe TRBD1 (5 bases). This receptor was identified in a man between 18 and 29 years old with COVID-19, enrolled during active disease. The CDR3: CASSLEGTASGNTIYF. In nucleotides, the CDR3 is TGTGCCAGCAGCTTAGAGGGGACTGCCTCTGGAAACACCATATATTTT.